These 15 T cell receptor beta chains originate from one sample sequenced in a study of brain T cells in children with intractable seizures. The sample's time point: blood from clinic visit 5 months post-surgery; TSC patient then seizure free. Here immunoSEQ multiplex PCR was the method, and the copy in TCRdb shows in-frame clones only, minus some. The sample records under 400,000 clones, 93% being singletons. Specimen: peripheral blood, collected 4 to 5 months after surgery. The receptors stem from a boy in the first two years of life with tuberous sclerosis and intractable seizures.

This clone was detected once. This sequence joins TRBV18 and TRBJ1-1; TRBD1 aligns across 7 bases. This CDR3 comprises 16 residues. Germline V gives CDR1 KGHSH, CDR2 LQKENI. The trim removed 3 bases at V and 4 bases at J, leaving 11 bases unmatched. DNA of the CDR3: TGTGCCAGCTCACCCCCAAGGACAGGAGTGGGCACTGAAGCTTTCTTT. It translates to CASSPPRTGVGTEAFF.

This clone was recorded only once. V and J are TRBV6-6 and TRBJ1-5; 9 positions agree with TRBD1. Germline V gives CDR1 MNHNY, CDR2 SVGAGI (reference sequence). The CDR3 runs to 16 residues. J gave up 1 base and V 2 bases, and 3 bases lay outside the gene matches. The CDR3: CASSYLQGASNQPQHF. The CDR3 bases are TGTGCCAGCAGTTACCTACAGGGGGCAAGCAATCAGCCCCAGCATTTT.

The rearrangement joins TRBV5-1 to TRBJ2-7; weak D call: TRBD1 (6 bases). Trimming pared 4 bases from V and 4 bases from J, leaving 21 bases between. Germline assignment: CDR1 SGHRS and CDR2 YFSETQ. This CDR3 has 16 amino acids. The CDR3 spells CASSVRWSGESYEQYF. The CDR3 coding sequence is TGCGCCAGCAGCGTACGGTGGTCAGGGGAGAGTTACGAGCAGTACTTC.

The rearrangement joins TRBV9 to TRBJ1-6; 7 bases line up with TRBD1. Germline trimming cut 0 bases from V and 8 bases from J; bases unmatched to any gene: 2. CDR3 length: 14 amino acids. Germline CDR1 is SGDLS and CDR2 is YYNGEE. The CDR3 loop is CASSVGTGDSPLHF. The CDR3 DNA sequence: TGTGCCAGCAGCGTAGGGACAGGCGATTCACCCCTCCACTTT.

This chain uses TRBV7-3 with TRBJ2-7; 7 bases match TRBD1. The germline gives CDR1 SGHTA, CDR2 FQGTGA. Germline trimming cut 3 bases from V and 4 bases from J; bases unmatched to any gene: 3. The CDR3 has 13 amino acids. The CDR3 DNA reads TGTGCCAGCAGCTTCGGGACAGAATACGAGCAGTACTTC. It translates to CASSFGTEYEQYF.

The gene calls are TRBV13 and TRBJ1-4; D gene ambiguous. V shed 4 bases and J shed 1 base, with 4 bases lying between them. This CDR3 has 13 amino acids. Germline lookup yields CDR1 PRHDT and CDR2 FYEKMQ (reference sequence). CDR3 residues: CASSSGTNEKLFF. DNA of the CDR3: TGTGCCAGCAGCTCCGGAACTAATGAAAAACTGTTTTTT.

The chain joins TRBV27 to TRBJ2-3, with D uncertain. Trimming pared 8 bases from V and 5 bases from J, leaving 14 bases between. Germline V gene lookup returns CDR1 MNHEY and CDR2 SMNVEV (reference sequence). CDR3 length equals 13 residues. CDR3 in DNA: TGTGCCAGCCGACGGAGAAGCCAAGATACGCAGTATTTT. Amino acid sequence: CASRRRSQDTQYF.

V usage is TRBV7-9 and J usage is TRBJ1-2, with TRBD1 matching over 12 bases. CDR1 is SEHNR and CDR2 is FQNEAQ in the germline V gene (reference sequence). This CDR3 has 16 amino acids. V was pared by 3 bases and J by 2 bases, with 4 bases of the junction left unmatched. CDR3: CASSFGGQGANYGYTF. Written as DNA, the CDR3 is TGTGCCAGCAGCTTTGGGGGACAGGGGGCGAACTATGGCTACACCTTC. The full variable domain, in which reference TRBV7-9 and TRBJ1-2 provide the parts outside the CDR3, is DTGVSQNPRHKITKRGQNVTFRCDPISEHNRLYWYRQTLGQGPEFLTYFQNEAQLEKSRLLSDRFSAERPKGSFSTLEIQRTEQGDSAMYLCASSFGGQGANYGYTFGSGTRLTVV.

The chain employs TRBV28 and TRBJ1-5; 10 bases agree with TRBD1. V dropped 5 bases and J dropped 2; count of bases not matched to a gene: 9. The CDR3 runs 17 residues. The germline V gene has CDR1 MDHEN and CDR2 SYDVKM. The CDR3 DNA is TGTGCCAGCAGTCGTCAGGGACAGGGGAAGGGCAATCAGCCCCAGCATTTT. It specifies CASSRQGQGKGNQPQHF.

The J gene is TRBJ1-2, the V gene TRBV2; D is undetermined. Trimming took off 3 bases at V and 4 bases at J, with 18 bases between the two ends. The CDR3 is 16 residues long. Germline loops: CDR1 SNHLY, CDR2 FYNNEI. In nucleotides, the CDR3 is TGTGCCAGCAGTGAGGTTCCCCACCAAGGCGGCTATGGCTACACCTTC. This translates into CASSEVPHQGGYGYTF.

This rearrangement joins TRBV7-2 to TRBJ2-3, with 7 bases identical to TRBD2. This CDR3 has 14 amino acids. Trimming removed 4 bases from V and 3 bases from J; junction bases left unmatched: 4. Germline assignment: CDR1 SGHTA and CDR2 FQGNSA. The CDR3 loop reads CASSSPGLTDTQYF. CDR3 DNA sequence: TGTGCCAGCAGCTCCCCGGGACTAACAGATACGCAGTATTTT.

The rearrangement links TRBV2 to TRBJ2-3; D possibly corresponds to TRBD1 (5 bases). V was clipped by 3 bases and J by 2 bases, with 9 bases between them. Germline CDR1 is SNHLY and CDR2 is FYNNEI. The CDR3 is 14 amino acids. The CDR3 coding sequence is TGTGCCAGCAGTGACCCAGGGCACACAGATACGCAGTATTTT. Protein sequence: CASSDPGHTDTQYF.

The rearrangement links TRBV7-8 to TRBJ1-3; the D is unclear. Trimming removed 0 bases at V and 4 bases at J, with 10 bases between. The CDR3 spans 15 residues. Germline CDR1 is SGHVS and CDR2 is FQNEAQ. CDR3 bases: TGTGCCAGCAGCTTAGCAGGGAACCGAGGAAACACCATATATTTT. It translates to CASSLAGNRGNTIYF.

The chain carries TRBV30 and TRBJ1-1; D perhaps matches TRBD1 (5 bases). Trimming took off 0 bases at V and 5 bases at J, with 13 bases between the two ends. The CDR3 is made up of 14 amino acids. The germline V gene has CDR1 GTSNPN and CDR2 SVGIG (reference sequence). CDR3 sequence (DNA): TGTGCCTGGAGTGTCCCGAGCAGGGATACTGAAGCTTTCTTT. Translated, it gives CAWSVPSRDTEAFF.

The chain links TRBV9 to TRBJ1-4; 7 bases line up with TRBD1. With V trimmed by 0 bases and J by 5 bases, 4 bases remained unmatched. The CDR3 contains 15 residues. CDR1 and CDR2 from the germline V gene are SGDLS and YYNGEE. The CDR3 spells CASSVGGGGNEKLFF. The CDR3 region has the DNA TGTGCCAGCAGCGTAGGAGGGGGCGGGAATGAAAAACTGTTTTTT.